These 31 T cell receptor beta chains were all obtained from the same sample, sequenced in a study of shared clonotypes between healthy human individuals. Produced via immunoSEQ multiplex PCR; TCRdb's table is partial and in-frame only. Among approximately 2.5 million clones listed, 85% to 95% were seen once. Sequencing input: naive CD4+ T cells sorted from blood. The sample's subset: CD45RA+ positively selected. The receptors derive from a man between 18 and 35 years old in good health.

V and J are TRBV10-3 and TRBJ2-7; D is possibly TRBD2 (6 bases). Germline V gives CDR1 ENHRY, CDR2 SYGVKD. The CDR3 loop spans 13 amino acids. V shed 10 bases and J shed 6 bases, with 19 bases lying between them. This chain's CDR3 is CATLGISEGEQYF. DNA for the CDR3: TGTGCCACTCTTGGGATCTCGGAGGGCGAGCAGTACTTC.

The chain carries TRBV19 and TRBJ2-7; D is unclear. Germline V gene data show CDR1 as LNHDA and CDR2 as SQIVND (reference sequence). There are 15 residues in the CDR3. Trimming took 2 bases from V and 4 from J, leaving 15 bases between them. CDR3 loop: CASSIPGRATYEQYF. The CDR3 DNA is TGTGCCAGTAGTATACCCGGAAGAGCGACGTACGAGCAGTACTTC.

This clone was counted a single time. This rearrangement joins TRBV6-6 to TRBJ1-2, with D possibly TRBD1 on 6 matching bases. Germline V gene lookup returns CDR1 MNHNY and CDR2 SVGAGI (reference sequence). The CDR3 is 15 amino acids. The germline V and J ends were trimmed by 4 bases and 4 bases, with 16 bases remaining between them. The CDR3 here is CASSLRQEAFYGYTF. CDR3 bases: TGTGCCAGCAGTTTGAGACAGGAGGCATTCTATGGCTACACCTTC.

The gene calls are TRBV7-2 and TRBJ2-7, with 14 bases matching TRBD2. The CDR3 totals 16 residues. Per germline, CDR1 SGHTA and CDR2 FQGNSA. J gave up 5 bases and V 3 bases, and 6 bases lay outside the gene matches. The CDR3, as DNA: TGTGCCAGCAGCTTTATCGGGACTAGCGGGAGTCACGAGCAGTACTTC. This translates into CASSFIGTSGSHEQYF. Variable domain in full (rest from reference TRBV7-2 and TRBJ2-7): GAGVSQSPSNKVTEKGKDVELRCDPISGHTALYWYRQSLGQGLEFLIYFQGNSAPDKSGLPSDRFSAERTGGSVSTLTIQRTQQEDSAVYLCASSFIGTSGSHEQYFGPGTRLTVT.

The chain is built from TRBV30 and TRBJ2-1; 8 nucleotides line up with TRBD2. The CDR3 loop spans 15 amino acids. Germline V gene sequence: CDR1 GTSNPN, CDR2 SVGIG (reference sequence). The ends lost 3 bases at V and 2 bases at J; junction bases unmatched: 6. The CDR3 coding sequence is TGTGCCTGGAGGGCGCGGGAGGTCCCCTACAATGAGCAGTTCTTC. As protein: CAWRAREVPYNEQFF.

V and J are TRBV6-1 and TRBJ2-6, with D uncertain. This CDR3 region has 14 residues. Germline CDR1 reads MNHNS; CDR2 reads SASEGT. Trimming cost V 7 bases and J 4 bases, with 11 bases left between them. This chain's CDR3 is CASIVRSGANVLTF. CDR3 nucleotides: TGTGCCAGCATTGTCAGGTCCGGGGCCAACGTCCTGACTTTC.

In regard to this clone: The same CDR3 can be traced to other DNA sequences in this sample. The chain couples TRBV30 to TRBJ2-7, with 7 bases identical to TRBD2. The CDR3 has 13 amino acids. The V and J ends lost 1 base and 0 bases, in that order; junction bases with no gene match: 0. CDR1 and CDR2 (germline): GTSNPN, SVGIG (reference sequence). The CDR3 nucleotides read TGTGCCTGGAGTGGCGGGAGCTCCTACGAGCAGTACTTC. Its protein is CAWSGGSSYEQYF.

Concerning this clone: Distinct nucleotide sequences in the sample also encode this CDR3. The chain combines TRBV4-1 with TRBJ1-1; D remains ambiguous. The CDR3 is 13 residues long. Looked up from germline, CDR1 is MGHRA and CDR2 is YSYEKL. With 1 base removed from V and 5 bases from J, the gap between germline ends came to 8 bases. The chain's CDR3 is CASSQGWGTEAFF. The CDR3 DNA reads as TGCGCCAGCAGCCAAGGATGGGGAACTGAAGCTTTCTTT.

V and J are TRBV7-3 and TRBJ1-1; D is possibly TRBD1 (6 bases). From germline, CDR1 is SGHTA and CDR2 FQGTGA. The V and J ends lost 1 base and 8 bases respectively, with 11 bases between them. CDR3 length equals 13 residues. The CDR3, as DNA: TGTGCCAGCAGCTTAAAGGGGGAACCCGAAGCTTTCTTT. This translates into CASSLKGEPEAFF.

The rearrangement joins TRBV21-1 to TRBJ2-5; TRBD1 is the table's D call, not checked against the DNA. TRBV21-1 is marked as a pseudogene. This CDR3 is built from 16 residues. DNA for the CDR3: TGTGCCAGCAGCAAAGTCGGCAGGGGTGGGCAAGAGACCCAGTACTTC. This sequence encodes CASSKVGRGGQETQYF.

The chain is built from TRBV30 and TRBJ2-1; D gene uncertain. Germline V CDR1 and CDR2: GTSNPN, SVGIG (reference sequence). V gave up 4 bases and J gave up 8 bases, with 12 bases separating them. CDR3 length: 12 amino acids. The DNA of the CDR3 is TGTGCCTGGACTCACCTAAGGGATGAGCAGTTCTTC. Its protein is CAWTHLRDEQFF.

V and J are TRBV6-6 and TRBJ2-5; TRBD1 might be the D (6 bases). Deletions cut 2 bases from V and 2 bases from J, with 9 bases between. Per germline, CDR1 MNHNY and CDR2 SVGAGI (reference sequence). The CDR3 extends over 14 amino acids. CDR3: CASSYPQGQETQYF. As DNA, the CDR3 is TGTGCCAGCAGTTACCCTCAGGGGCAAGAGACCCAGTACTTC.

This rearrangement joins TRBV5-6 to TRBJ2-7; 12 bases agree with TRBD1. CDR3 length equals 16 residues. Germline-derived CDR1 and CDR2 are SGHDT and YYEEEE. With V trimmed by 3 bases and J by 3 bases, 7 bases remained unmatched. Here the CDR3 reads CASSYGTGGAHYEQYF. The DNA for the CDR3 is TGTGCCAGCAGCTACGGGACAGGGGGCGCCCACTACGAGCAGTACTTC. Based on the CDR3 plus reference TRBV5-6 and TRBJ2-7, the full variable domain is DAGVTQSPTHLIKTRGQQVTLRCSPKSGHDTVSWYQQALGQGPQFIFQYYEEEERQRGNFPDRFSGHQFPNYSSELNVNALLLGDSALYLCASSYGTGGAHYEQYFGPGTRLTVT.

The V call is TRBV30, the J call TRBJ2-3; the D gene is possibly TRBD2 (7 bases). The length of the CDR3 is 15 residues. The V gene lost 3 bases and the J gene lost 5 bases, with 18 bases spanning the gap. CDR1 and CDR2 from the germline V gene are GTSNPN and SVGIG (reference sequence). This CDR3 is CAWSRGGGGEDTQYF. The DNA for the CDR3 is TGTGCCTGGAGCAGAGGGGGAGGGGGGGAAGATACGCAGTATTTT.

This clone has more than one count but fewer than ten. The chain carries TRBV5-5 and TRBJ1-6; D ambiguous. The germline V gene has CDR1 SGHKS and CDR2 YYEKEE (reference sequence). V was cut by 0 bases and J by 6 bases, with 7 bases left in between. This CDR3 comprises 14 residues. Written as DNA, the CDR3 is TGTGCCAGCAGCTTGGAGTGGGGTAATTCACCCCTCCACTTT. This sequence encodes CASSLEWGNSPLHF.

The J gene is TRBJ1-3, the V gene TRBV4-1; possibly TRBD1 for D (5 bases). Germline CDR1 is MGHRA and CDR2 is YSYEKL. CDR3 size: 16 residues. V lost 0 bases, J lost 3 bases, and 12 bases lay in between. The chain's CDR3 is CASSQEAPGLGNTIYF. CDR3 coding DNA: TGCGCCAGCAGCCAAGAAGCTCCGGGGCTTGGAAACACCATATATTTT.

The chain combines TRBV7-2 with TRBJ2-7; 7 bases match TRBD2. V shed 4 bases, J shed 2 bases, and the junction held 8 bases outside the gene matches. The CDR3 spans 15 residues. Looked up from germline, CDR1 is SGHTA and CDR2 is FQGNSA. CDR3 DNA sequence: TGTGCCAGCAGCTGGGGGGGACTTAACGCCTACGAGCAGTACTTC. Protein sequence: CASSWGGLNAYEQYF.

This chain joins TRBV4-3 and TRBJ2-7; D might be TRBD2 (6 bases). CDR1 is LGHNA, CDR2 YSLEER, per germline. CDR3 length: 16 amino acids. Trimming shortened V by 3 bases and J by 0 bases, and 15 bases separated the two germline ends. CDR3 coding DNA: TGCGCCAGCAGCCAGGGAGGCGGAGGAGTCTCCTACGAGCAGTACTTC. Residues: CASSQGGGGVSYEQYF.

The chain links TRBV4-1 to TRBJ1-1, with 7 bases identical to TRBD1. This CDR3 is built from 16 residues. The ends lost 4 bases at V and 11 bases at J; junction bases unmatched: 19. Germline lookup yields CDR1 MGHRA and CDR2 YSYEKL. CDR3 region: CASSPGPKDRQGGAFF. The DNA for the CDR3 is TGCGCCAGCAGCCCTGGTCCTAAGGACAGGCAAGGTGGGGCTTTCTTT.

The chain couples TRBV12-5 to TRBJ2-1, with a possible D match to TRBD1 (5 bases). This CDR3 contains 13 residues. V dropped 3 bases and J dropped 5 bases, with 8 bases sitting between them. Germline V gene sequence: CDR1 LGHNT, CDR2 FRNRAP. The CDR3 reads CASGFRGHNEQFF. CDR3 DNA: TGTGCTAGTGGTTTTAGGGGCCACAATGAGCAGTTCTTC.

The V and J genes are TRBV5-1 and TRBJ2-7; 9 bases map to TRBD1. Germline CDR1 SGHRS, CDR2 YFSETQ. J gave up 12 bases and V 4 bases, and 14 bases lay outside the gene matches. The CDR3 contains 14 residues. CDR3 sequence (DNA): TGCGCCAGCAGCCCGGGTACGGACAGGGGACTTGCGTACTTC. Its protein is CASSPGTDRGLAYF.

The CDR3, as DNA: TGCGCCAGCAGCCTCACTAAAGAGACAGCCAGCTCCTACGAGCAGTACTTC. It translates to CASSLTKETASSYEQYF. This rearrangement joins TRBV5-1 to TRBJ2-7, with D tentatively TRBD1 (5 bases). The CDR3 is made up of 17 amino acids. Germline lookup yields CDR1 SGHRS and CDR2 YFSETQ. The V end was cut by 4 bases, the J end by 0 bases, with 20 bases between. Full variable domain (outside the CDR3, taken from reference TRBV5-1 and TRBJ2-7): KAGVTQTPRYLIKTRGQQVTLSCSPISGHRSVSWYQQTPGQGLQFLFEYFSETQRNKGNFPGRFSGRQFSNSRSEMNVSTLELGDSALYLCASSLTKETASSYEQYFGPGTRLTVT.

The chain recombines TRBV27 with TRBJ2-7; D is uncertain. With 7 bases removed from V and 7 bases from J, the gap between germline ends came to 11 bases. Germline V lookup: CDR1 MNHEY, CDR2 SMNVEV (reference sequence). This CDR3 is built from 11 residues. CDR3 region: CASTHQGEQYF. As DNA, the CDR3 is TGTGCCAGCACCCACCAAGGGGAGCAGTACTTC.

J is TRBJ2-2 and V is TRBV7-2; D not certain. V lost 1 base, J lost 6 bases, and 21 bases lay in between. Germline CDR1 reads SGHTA; CDR2 reads FQGNSA. This CDR3 is 18 amino acids long. This CDR3 is CASSLELYTPGRAGELFF. CDR3 nucleotide sequence: TGTGCCAGCAGCTTAGAGCTGTATACGCCGGGTCGAGCCGGGGAGCTGTTTTTT.

The rearrangement uses TRBV13 and TRBJ2-7; 7 bases match TRBD1. The CDR3 length is 15 residues. The trim removed 0 bases at V and 5 bases at J, leaving 7 bases unmatched. In germline, CDR1 is PRHDT, CDR2 FYEKMQ (reference sequence). The CDR3 reads CASSLGAARGNEQYF. As DNA, the CDR3 is TGTGCCAGCAGCTTAGGAGCTGCCAGGGGGAACGAGCAGTACTTC.

The chain couples TRBV6-6 to TRBJ1-2; 7 nucleotides match TRBD1. V lost 8 bases and J lost 0; bases outside the gene matches: 3. Germline V lookup: CDR1 MNHNY, CDR2 SVGAGI (reference sequence). This CDR3 comprises 13 residues. The CDR3 is CASVDRTNYGYTF. The CDR3 nucleotides are TGTGCCAGCGTGGACAGGACTAACTATGGCTACACCTTC.

This clone has a single count. The V gene is TRBV21-1, the J gene TRBJ2-1; the D segment call TRBD2 is taken from the table without a DNA check. TRBV21-1 is annotated as a pseudogene. This CDR3 spans 17 amino acids. CDR3 DNA sequence: TGTGCCAGCAGCCCAACCCGCGGGAGGGGAGACTACAATGAGCAGTTCTTC. Encoded protein: CASSPTRGRGDYNEQFF.

The gene calls are TRBV11-2 and TRBJ2-7; D uncertain. V was pared by 1 base and J by 2 bases, with 9 bases between. This CDR3 is built from 14 residues. Per germline, CDR1 SGHAT and CDR2 FQNNGV. The DNA for the CDR3 is TGTGCCAGCAGCTTAGGCCAATTCGCCTACGAGCAGTACTTC. Protein: CASSLGQFAYEQYF.

For this clone: Other nucleotide sequences in the sample specify the same CDR3. The chain employs TRBV5-1 and TRBJ2-1, with unresolved D. Germline CDR1 and CDR2: SGHRS and YFSETQ. V was pared by 0 bases and J by 7 bases, with 8 bases between. This CDR3 comprises 13 residues. This CDR3 is CASSLGRLNEQFF. DNA for the CDR3: TGCGCCAGCAGCTTGGGACGGCTTAATGAGCAGTTCTTC.

CDR3 nucleotides: TGTGCCAGCAGCCTTGAGTTGGTCAGGGGCAAGAACACTGAAGCTTTCTTT. Amino acid sequence: CASSLELVRGKNTEAFF. V gene TRBV5-6 combines with J gene TRBJ1-1, with D tentatively TRBD1 (6 bases). Trimming took off 4 bases at V and 1 base at J, with 20 bases between the two ends. The germline CDR1 and CDR2 sequences are SGHDT and YYEEEE. CDR3 length: 17 amino acids.

This clone was seen a single time. At the DNA level, this CDR3 is encoded by other sequences in the same sample as well. This chain uses TRBV7-2 with TRBJ2-4, with D unclear. The CDR3 is 15 amino acids. CDR1 SGHTA and CDR2 FQGNSA come from the germline V gene. The germline V and J ends were trimmed by 3 bases and 0 bases, with 9 bases remaining between them. CDR3 bases: TGTGCCAGCAGCTTGGGTGGTGCAGCCAAAAACATTCAGTACTTC. This codes for CASSLGGAAKNIQYF.